This T cell receptor (beta chain) comes out of a study of shared clonotypes between healthy human individuals. Study observations and caveats: Naive subsets generally exceeded memory subsets in estimated richness.

Sequencing used immunoSEQ multiplex PCR; TCRdb keeps in-frame clones, though not all of them. The repertoire has millions of clones, over 85% of them found once; the top ten carry 0.11% to 0.15%. CD4+ cells yielded CD45RA+ naive and CD45RA-negative memory subsets. Points on this clone: What it recognizes is unknown.

The TCR sequence derives from a man younger than 35 in good health. The sample consisted of naive CD4+ T cells sorted from blood. Subset defined: CD45RA+ positively selected.

The CDR3 here is CASSSLTRDTYEQYF. As DNA, the CDR3 is TGTGCCAGCAGCTCCCTGACCAGGGACACCTACGAGCAGTACTTC. The chain is built from TRBV5-6 and TRBJ2-7; TRBD1 might be the D (6 bases). With 3 bases removed from V and 2 bases from J, the gap between germline ends came to 15 bases. The CDR3 is made up of 15 amino acids. Germline V gene sequence: CDR1 SGHDT, CDR2 YYEEEE.